The table lists the clone carrying this TCR beta chain with many counts. This sample was taken from a study of blood T cell repertoires in COVID-19. At the level of the study: Whether acute or convalescent, the COVID-19 samples came from the United States, Italy and Spain.

Clones were read by immunoSEQ multiplex PCR, and TCRdb kept only the in-frame ones, dropping some. The data show about 250,000 clones, about 83% seen once. Trimming at V came to 0 bases and at J to 7 bases, leaving 15 bases not matched to a gene. The CDR3 has 18 residues. Germline CDR1 reads SGHRS; CDR2 reads YFSETQ. The sequenced sample was peripheral blood. This chain uses TRBV5-1 with TRBJ2-1, with TRBD2 matching 8 bases. The source of this sequence is a man aged 40-49 years with active or convalescent COVID-19. CDR3 nucleotide sequence: TGCGCCAGCAGCTTGGCTTTCCCCTGGAGCGGGGGAGAGAATGAGCAGTTCTTC. Translated: CASSLAFPWSGGENEQFF.